The TCR beta chain described here comes from a study of PD-1 blockade in classical Hodgkin lymphoma. The CDR3 totals 17 residues. The patients all showed relapse after autologous stem cell transplantation, while their brentuximab vedotin exposure varied. CD4+ T cells were purified from thawed PBMCs by negative selection. Measured with immunoSEQ multiplex PCR; TCRdb has only the in-frame clones, and not every one. The sample carries thousands of clones, under 85% recorded once. The sequence derives from a human donor with classical Hodgkin lymphoma. Sequencing used CD4+ T cells from blood, obtained at baseline. The gene calls are TRBV21-1 and TRBJ2-3; the D segment call TRBD2 is taken from the table without a DNA check. TRBV21-1 has pseudogene status. Written as DNA, the CDR3 is TGTGCCAGCAGCACCAGGAACGGAGCGGGGAGCACAGATACGCAGTATTTT. It translates to CASSTRNGAGSTDTQYF.